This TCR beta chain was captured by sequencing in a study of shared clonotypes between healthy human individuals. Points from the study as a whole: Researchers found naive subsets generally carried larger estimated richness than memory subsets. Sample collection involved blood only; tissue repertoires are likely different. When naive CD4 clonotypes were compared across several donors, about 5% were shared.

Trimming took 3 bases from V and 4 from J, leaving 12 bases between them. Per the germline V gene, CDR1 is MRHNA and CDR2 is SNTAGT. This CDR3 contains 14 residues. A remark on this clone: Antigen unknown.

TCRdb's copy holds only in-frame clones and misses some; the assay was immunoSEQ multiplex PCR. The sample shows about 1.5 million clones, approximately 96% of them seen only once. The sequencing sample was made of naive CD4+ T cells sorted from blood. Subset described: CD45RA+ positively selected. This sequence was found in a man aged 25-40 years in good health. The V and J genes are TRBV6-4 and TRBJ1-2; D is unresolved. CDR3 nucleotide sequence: TGTGCCAGCAGTGAAAGGGCTGGATTCTATGGCTACACCTTC. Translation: CASSERAGFYGYTF.